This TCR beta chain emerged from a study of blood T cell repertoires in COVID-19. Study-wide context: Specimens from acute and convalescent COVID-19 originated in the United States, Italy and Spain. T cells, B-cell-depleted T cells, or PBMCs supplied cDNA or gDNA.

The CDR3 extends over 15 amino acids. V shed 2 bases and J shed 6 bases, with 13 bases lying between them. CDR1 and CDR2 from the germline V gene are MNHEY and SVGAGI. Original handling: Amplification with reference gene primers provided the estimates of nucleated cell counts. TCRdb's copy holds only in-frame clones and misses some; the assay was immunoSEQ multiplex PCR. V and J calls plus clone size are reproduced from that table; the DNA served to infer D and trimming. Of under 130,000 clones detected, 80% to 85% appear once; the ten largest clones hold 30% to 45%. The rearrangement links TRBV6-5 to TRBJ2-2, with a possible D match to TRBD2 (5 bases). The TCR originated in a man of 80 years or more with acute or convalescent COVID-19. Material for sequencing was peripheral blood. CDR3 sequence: CASSYDEGLAGELFF. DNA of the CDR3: TGTGCCAGCAGTTACGATGAGGGTTTGGCCGGGGAGCTGTTTTTT.